The clone carrying this T cell receptor beta chain appeared a single time. V lost 4 bases and J 1 base, leaving 13 bases between the germline ends. The germline CDR1 and CDR2 sequences are SNHLY and FYNNEI. The CDR3 runs to 15 residues. This entry is derived from a study of blood T cell repertoires in COVID-19. On the study more broadly: Specimens from acute and convalescent COVID-19 originated in the United States, Italy and Spain. The cDNA or gDNA used as material had been derived from T cells, B-cell-depleted T cells, or PBMCs.

In the authors' workflow: Estimation of nucleated cell counts was performed using reference gene primer amplification. Method: immunoSEQ multiplex PCR; TCRdb's copy keeps in-frame clones and lacks some. Clone size and V and J calls were adopted from that table, with D and trimming inferred from the DNA. The sample has some 380,000 clones; around 90% are singletons. The sequenced sample consisted of peripheral blood. The receptor comes from a young man with active or convalescent COVID-19. The V gene is TRBV2, the J gene TRBJ2-5; perhaps TRBD2 as D (6 bases). CDR3 DNA: TGTGCCAGCAGTGTAGGAGGGATGTTCCAAGAGACCCAGTACTTC. Encoded protein: CASSVGGMFQETQYF.